This T cell receptor beta chain was observed in a study of beta chain features in type 1 diabetes. The CDR3 is 15 amino acids. The V end lost 4 bases, the J end lost 7 bases, and 17 bases lay between the germline ends. Germline V gene lookup returns CDR1 SGHRS and CDR2 YFSETQ. Of note for this clone: As yet, its antigen is unknown.

Regarding the study as a whole: Among patients with Type 1 diabetes, TCRB CDR3s were moderately but significantly shorter in every one of the four CD4+ subsets.

The isolated RNA, all of it, was reverse transcribed, so expressed TCRB transcripts were what got sequenced. Clones were sequenced by immunoSEQ multiplex PCR, and TCRdb holds only the in-frame ones, with some missing. The repertoire holds some 300,000 clones, with about 7.8% as singletons. The V call is TRBV5-1, the J call TRBJ1-4; weak D call: TRBD1 (5 bases). The sample was central memory CD4+ T cells from blood. The TCR was taken from a woman aged 18-29 years in good health. CDR3 nucleotides: TGCGCCAGCAGCGGAGGTACAGGACAACGTGAAAAACTGTTTTTT. It encodes CASSGGTGQREKLFF.